These 20 T cell receptor beta chains were sequenced from one sample in a study of T-cell reconstitution after alpha-beta-depleted transplantation in children. During its preparation, the TCRbeta library received unique molecular identifiers. TCRdb fed the PCR reads into MiXCR, producing one record per CDR3 protein. This table has about 580,000 distinct CDR3 sequences, 27% appearing once. Sample: PBMCs, taken before TCRalphabeta/CD19-depleted stem cell transplant. Receptors originate from a boy in the first two years of life with Wiskott-Aldrich syndrome, due to receive a stem cell transplant.

This clonotype turned up a few times. The chain carries TRBV20-1 and TRBJ2-7; tentatively, D is TRBD2 (6 bases). Trimming removed 1 base from V and 4 bases from J, with 11 bases in between. There are 13 residues in the CDR3. The germline V gene has CDR1 DFQATT and CDR2 SNEGSKA (reference sequence). The CDR3 bases are TGCAGTGCTAGAGGGACTACCGGGTACGAGCAGTACTTC. The encoded protein is CSARGTTGYEQYF.

This clonotype was seen only a few times. The chain links TRBV5-1 to TRBJ2-3, with 8 bases that match TRBD2. Germline CDR1 is SGHRS and CDR2 is YFSETQ. CDR3 length: 16 residues. Trimming cost V 0 bases and J 2 bases; bases outside gene matches: 5. The CDR3 protein is CASSLERAGDTDTQYF. The DNA for the CDR3 is TGCGCCAGCAGCTTGGAGCGAGCGGGAGACACAGATACGCAGTATTTT.

The V call is TRBV5-1, the J call TRBJ2-5, with a weak D call TRBD2 (6 bases). CDR3 length: 14 amino acids. V gave up 4 bases and J gave up 2 bases, with 12 bases separating them. Looked up from germline, CDR1 is SGHRS and CDR2 is YFSETQ. The CDR3 sequence is CASSGGTVQETQYF. CDR3 bases: TGCGCCAGCAGCGGAGGGACGGTACAAGAGACCCAGTACTTC.

On this clonotype: One junction end does not reproduce the germline sequence, and a read error may be involved. The chain combines TRBV5-1 with TRBJ2-7; D is unclear. The CDR3 runs to 14 residues. In germline, CDR1 is SGHRS, CDR2 YFSETQ. The CDR3 loop reads CASRVGISSHEQYF. The CDR3 bases are TGCGCCAGCCGCGTTGGGATTTCCTCCCACGAGCAGTACTTC.

This rearrangement joins TRBV2 to TRBJ2-7; 7 bases are shared with TRBD1. Germline V gene lookup returns CDR1 SNHLY and CDR2 FYNNEI. Unmatched junction bases numbered 12, after V lost 6 bases and J lost 4 bases. CDR3 length: 15 amino acids. CDR3 nucleotide sequence: TGTGCCAGCAGGTCCCGGGACAGTAATTTGTACGAGCAGTACTTC. It specifies CASRSRDSNLYEQYF.

The rearrangement joins TRBV28 to TRBJ2-5, with 10 bases fitting TRBD2. The CDR3 is made up of 15 amino acids. V lost 6 bases, J lost 5 bases, and 9 bases stayed unmatched. The V gene's germline CDR1 is MDHEN and CDR2 SYDVKM. The CDR3 here is CASRPSGRGRETQYF. The CDR3 DNA is TGTGCCAGCAGGCCTAGCGGGAGAGGTCGGGAGACCCAGTACTTC.

The chain carries TRBV7-9 and TRBJ2-3; a weak D match, TRBD1 (6 bases). Germline CDR1 and CDR2: SEHNR and FQNEAQ (reference sequence). This CDR3 has 15 residues. V lost 5 bases to trimming and J lost 2 bases, with 14 bases between them. DNA for the CDR3: TGTGCCAGCAGCCCGGGACACCTAATCACAGATACGCAGTATTTT. Its translation: CASSPGHLITDTQYF.

This clonotype was counted between two and nine times. The genes are TRBV5-1 and TRBJ2-7; D is perhaps TRBD2 (6 bases). Germline CDR1 and CDR2: SGHRS and YFSETQ. This CDR3 has 14 residues. The V end lost 4 bases, the J end lost 4 bases, and 15 bases lay between the germline ends. CDR3 residues: CASSISGERYEQYF. In DNA form, the CDR3 reads TGCGCCAGCAGCATTAGCGGAGAAAGGTACGAGCAGTACTTC.

This clonotype appeared a few times. The chain joins TRBV5-1 to TRBJ2-3; perhaps TRBD2 as D (5 bases). The CDR3 spans 14 residues. Trimming left V 4 bases short and J 0 bases short, with 9 bases between. Germline CDR1 reads SGHRS; CDR2 reads YFSETQ. The CDR3 protein is CASSQEDSTDTQYF. CDR3 in DNA: TGCGCCAGCAGCCAGGAGGATAGCACAGATACGCAGTATTTT.

The table lists this clonotype with a count of one. This chain uses TRBV29-1 with TRBJ2-2; 10 nucleotides agree with TRBD2. The ends lost 6 bases at V and 2 bases at J; junction bases unmatched: 9. Germline V gene lookup returns CDR1 SQVTM and CDR2 ANQGSEA. This CDR3 has 16 amino acids. The CDR3: CSVKGLARINTGELFF. CDR3 in DNA: TGCAGCGTCAAGGGACTAGCGAGAATTAACACCGGGGAGCTGTTTTTT.

The chain couples TRBV5-1 to TRBJ2-1, with 7 bases identical to TRBD2. Germline V gene lookup returns CDR1 SGHRS and CDR2 YFSETQ. This CDR3 comprises 15 residues. V was pared by 4 bases and J by 2 bases, with 6 bases of the junction left unmatched. The CDR3 coding sequence is TGCGCCAGCAGCGGGTCTAGCGGCGCCTACAATGAGCAGTTCTTC. Translating it yields CASSGSSGAYNEQFF. Using reference TRBV5-1 and TRBJ2-1 for the parts outside the CDR3, the full variable domain is KAGVTQTPRYLIKTRGQQVTLSCSPISGHRSVSWYQQTPGQGLQFLFEYFSETQRNKGNFPGRFSGRQFSNSRSEMNVSTLELGDSALYLCASSGSSGAYNEQFFGPGTRLTVL.

The chain joins TRBV5-1 to TRBJ2-2; 10 nucleotides match TRBD2. The CDR3 spans 17 residues. Germline trimming cut 0 bases from V and 0 bases from J; bases unmatched to any gene: 2. Germline CDR1 SGHRS, CDR2 YFSETQ. CDR3 region: CASSLAGLAANTGELFF. In DNA, the CDR3 is TGCGCCAGCAGCTTGGCTGGACTAGCGGCGAACACCGGGGAGCTGTTTTTT.

The rearrangement joins TRBV18 to TRBJ2-1, with 9 bases fitting TRBD2. There are 19 residues in the CDR3. Germline V gene data show CDR1 as KGHSH and CDR2 as LQKENI. The V gene end was trimmed by 3 bases and the J gene end by 0 bases; junction bases not matched to a gene: 12. The CDR3 here is CASSPGLAWVPSSYNEQFF. CDR3 in DNA: TGTGCCAGCTCACCTGGACTAGCGTGGGTCCCAAGCTCCTACAATGAGCAGTTCTTC.

This clonotype was detected a few times. The chain uses TRBV20-1 and TRBJ2-3, with D perhaps TRBD2 (6 bases). The V and J ends lost 3 bases and 6 bases respectively, with 19 bases between them. The germline V gene has CDR1 DFQATT and CDR2 SNEGSKA (reference sequence). This CDR3 spans 15 amino acids. CDR3 coding DNA: TGCAGTGCTAGGTTTCTCAGCGGGTGGGGGGATACGCAGTATTTT. Amino acid sequence: CSARFLSGWGDTQYF.

The chain has TRBV12-3 or TRBV12-4 and TRBJ2-5, with D possibly being TRBD2 (6 bases). The CDR3 consists of 14 residues. Trimming shortened V by 6 bases and J by 4 bases, and 15 bases separated the two germline ends. DNA of the CDR3: TGTGCCAGCAGGAGGGCGGGGAATCGAGAGACCCAGTACTTC. Amino acids: CASRRAGNRETQYF.

This clonotype occurred once. The CDR3, as DNA: TGTGCCAGCAGCTTTACTAGCGGGAGGGCATCCTACGAGCAGTACTTC. Its protein is CASSFTSGRASYEQYF. V and J are TRBV7-9 and TRBJ2-7; 13 nucleotides line up with TRBD2. The length of the CDR3 is 16 residues. Germline CDR1 reads SEHNR; CDR2 reads FQNEAQ (reference sequence). V was clipped by 3 bases and J by 1 base; unmatched bases: 3.

The chain couples TRBV10-3 to TRBJ2-5, with 7 bases fitting TRBD2. The CDR3 consists of 15 residues. After removal of 3 bases from V and 5 bases from J, the junction contained 9 bases not matched to a gene. Germline-derived CDR1 and CDR2 are ENHRY and SYGVKD. CDR3 region: CAISETSGIGETQYF. DNA for the CDR3: TGTGCCATCAGTGAAACAAGCGGGATTGGGGAGACCCAGTACTTC.

This clonotype has only a few counts. This rearrangement joins TRBV20-1 to TRBJ1-5; 8 nucleotides agree with TRBD1. CDR3 length equals 17 residues. The V gene's germline CDR1 is DFQATT and CDR2 SNEGSKA (reference sequence). The J segment lost 0 bases and the V segment lost 3 bases, leaving 10 bases of the junction unmatched. This chain's CDR3 is CSASRGRGLISNQPQHF. The DNA of the CDR3 is TGCAGTGCTAGTAGGGGCAGGGGGCTCATTAGCAATCAGCCCCAGCATTTT.

This clonotype was picked up many times. This sequence joins TRBV7-8 and TRBJ2-1, with TRBD1 identical over 9 bases. Germline CDR1 is SGHVS and CDR2 is FQNEAQ. This CDR3 has 14 residues. The V segment lost 5 bases and the J segment 5 bases; nucleotides outside the gene matches: 4. The CDR3 spells CASSPRQGDNEQFF. CDR3 coding DNA: TGTGCCAGCAGCCCCCGACAGGGGGACAATGAGCAGTTCTTC. Looking up the rest from reference TRBV7-8 and TRBJ2-1 gives the full variable domain: GAGVSQSPRYKVAKRGQDVALRCDPISGHVSLFWYQQALGQGPEFLTYFQNEAQLDKSGLPSDRFFAERPEGSVSTLKIQRTQQEDSAVYLCASSPRQGDNEQFFGPGTRLTVL.

This clonotype was observed a handful of times. V and J are TRBV7-2 and TRBJ2-6; D gene ambiguous. The germline gives CDR1 SGHTA, CDR2 FQGNSA. The CDR3 is made up of 12 amino acids. V was pared by 2 bases and J by 12 bases, with 8 bases between. The CDR3 here is CASSLTQSVLTF. In DNA form, the CDR3 reads TGTGCCAGCAGCTTAACTCAATCCGTCCTGACTTTC.